Presented here are 15 T cell receptor beta chains from one specimen sequenced in a study of cytomegalovirus exposure and HLA in healthy donors. Primers included in the PCR were 60 Vbeta and 13 Jbeta primers. Here immunoSEQ multiplex PCR was the method, and the copy in TCRdb shows in-frame clones only, minus some. Found here are 95,000 or so clones, around four fifths of them singletons; the top ten hold about 5%. Sample: PBMCs. These receptors originate from a woman aged 40 to 50 in good health and CMV-seronegative.

This chain uses TRBV25-1 with TRBJ2-3; tentatively, D is TRBD2 (6 bases). The V end lost 4 bases, the J end lost 5 bases, and 19 bases lay between the germline ends. The CDR3 is 16 residues long. Per germline, CDR1 MGHDK and CDR2 SYGVNS. The CDR3 DNA sequence: TGTGCCAGCAGTGCCCTAGGAGGAGGGGCCCGAGATACGCAGTATTTT. This gives the protein CASSALGGGARDTQYF.

As regards this clone: Other nucleotide sequences in the sample specify the same CDR3. The chain recombines TRBV7-6 with TRBJ2-1; D is unclear. Germline loops: CDR1 SGHVS, CDR2 FNYEAQ. This CDR3 has 12 residues. Between the trimmed V and J ends, which lost 5 bases and 6 bases, there was a span of 8 bases. The CDR3 DNA sequence: TGTGCCAGCAGCCATGCTAGCAATGAGCAGTTCTTC. Its translation is CASSHASNEQFF.

This chain links TRBV5-8 with TRBJ1-2, with no clear D. Germline V CDR1 and CDR2: SGHTS, YDEGEE. With 0 bases removed from V and 4 bases from J, the gap between germline ends came to 10 bases. This CDR3 spans 14 amino acids. CDR3 protein: CASSLGGRGYGYTF. The CDR3 DNA reads as TGTGCCAGCAGCTTGGGCGGTAGAGGCTATGGCTACACCTTC. The full variable domain, completed using reference TRBV5-8 and TRBJ1-2, is EAGVTQSPTHLIKTRGQQATLRCSPISGHTSVYWYQQALGLGLQFLLWYDEGEERNRGNFPPRFSGRQFPNYSSELNVNALELEDSALYLCASSLGGRGYGYTFGSGTRLTVV.

This sequence joins TRBV21-1 and TRBJ1-2; the tabulated D call, TRBD1, remains unverified against the DNA. TRBV21-1 represents a pseudogene. This CDR3 contains 14 residues. The CDR3 sequence is CASSTDGQGCGYTF. The CDR3 nucleotides are TGTGCCAGCAGCACAGACGGACAGGGCTGTGGCTACACCTTC.

The rearrangement links TRBV6-4 to TRBJ2-2, with a possible D match to TRBD2 (6 bases). Per the germline V gene, CDR1 is MRHNA and CDR2 is SNTAGT. CDR3 length equals 14 residues. Trimming removed 4 bases from V and 4 bases from J, with 10 bases in between. Here the CDR3 DNA reads TGTGCCAGCAGTGTCCAGGGAGGCACCGGGGAGCTGTTTTTT. This encodes CASSVQGGTGELFF.

This clone appeared a single time. The chain employs TRBV6-1 and TRBJ2-1; 7 bases align to TRBD1. Germline V gene data show CDR1 as MNHNS and CDR2 as SASEGT. Trimming took 4 bases from V and 13 from J; bases not matched to a gene: 22. The length of the CDR3 is 17 residues. CDR3: CASSGTTLTDREIQQFF. DNA of the CDR3: TGTGCCAGCAGTGGAACAACCCTTACTGACAGGGAGATCCAACAGTTCTTC.

V is TRBV11-1 and J is TRBJ2-7, with D perhaps TRBD2 (6 bases). With 1 base removed from V and 2 bases from J, the gap between germline ends came to 12 bases. Germline CDR1 and CDR2: SGHAT and FQDESV (reference sequence). This CDR3 contains 15 residues. The CDR3 reads CASSLVGGGAYEQYF. CDR3 nucleotide sequence: TGTGCCAGCAGCTTAGTAGGTGGAGGGGCCTACGAGCAGTACTTC.

The rearrangement links TRBV5-6 to TRBJ1-2, with 8 bases lining up with TRBD1. V dropped 1 base and J dropped 4; count of bases not matched to a gene: 6. CDR3 size: 15 residues. Germline CDR1 reads SGHDT; CDR2 reads YYEEEE. The CDR3 DNA is TGTGCCAGCAGCTTGCCGGGACAGGCCCCCTATGGCTACACCTTC. Its protein is CASSLPGQAPYGYTF.

The chain joins TRBV19 to TRBJ1-1; 7 nucleotides align to TRBD1. The length of the CDR3 is 17 residues. Germline V gene lookup returns CDR1 LNHDA and CDR2 SQIVND (reference sequence). V was pared by 9 bases and J by 0 bases, with 16 bases of the junction left unmatched. This CDR3 reads CASDTRGAGRLNTEAFF. As DNA, the CDR3 is TGTGCCAGCGATACCAGGGGGGCCGGGCGTCTGAACACTGAAGCTTTCTTT.

This clone was detected a few times. The chain joins TRBV6-1 to TRBJ1-5; a weak D match, TRBD1 (5 bases). The germline V gene has CDR1 MNHNS and CDR2 SASEGT. CDR3 length equals 15 residues. Trimming cost V 1 base and J 7 bases, with 14 bases left between them. DNA of the CDR3: TGTGCCAGCAGTGAAGGGGCCAGGGTTAGCCAGCCCCAGCATTTT. It encodes CASSEGARVSQPQHF.

The chain links TRBV2 to TRBJ1-4; D is uncertain. The CDR3 runs 13 residues. Trimming cost V 3 bases and J 7 bases, with 9 bases left between them. CDR1 is SNHLY, CDR2 FYNNEI, per germline. CDR3 region: CASSDEGTEKLFF. The CDR3 nucleotides are TGTGCCAGCAGTGATGAGGGAACTGAAAAACTGTTTTTT.

This clone was detected only once. V gene TRBV5-1 combines with J gene TRBJ2-6; maybe TRBD1 (5 bases). CDR1 is SGHRS and CDR2 is YFSETQ in the germline V gene. There are 15 residues in the CDR3. V was shortened by 3 bases and J by 2 bases, with 9 bases between the two germline ends. CDR3 in DNA: TGCGCCAGCAGCTCCGACAGCACTGGGGCCAACGTCCTGACTTTC. It translates to CASSSDSTGANVLTF.

The V gene is TRBV6-1, the J gene TRBJ2-2, with 15 bases lining up with TRBD2. The CDR3 totals 20 residues. Trimming took 4 bases from V and 6 from J; bases not matched to a gene: 15. Germline V CDR1 and CDR2: MNHNS, SASEGT. The CDR3, as DNA: TGTGCCAGCAGTGCTGGACTAGCGGGGGGGCCTCGGGTCAGGGCCGGGGAGCTGTTTTTT. It translates to CASSAGLAGGPRVRAGELFF.

The V and J genes are TRBV6-5 and TRBJ1-4; TRBD1 might be the D (5 bases). Germline loops: CDR1 MNHEY, CDR2 SVGAGI. This CDR3 region has 15 residues. Trimming left V 0 bases short and J 6 bases short, with 11 bases between. Here the CDR3 DNA reads TGTGCCAGCAGTTACTCGCAGGGTTTGCATGAAAAACTGTTTTTT. This codes for CASSYSQGLHEKLFF.

To note about this clone: The same CDR3 can be traced to other DNA sequences in this sample. The chain recombines TRBV4-2 with TRBJ1-1, with D possibly being TRBD1 (5 bases). The germline V gene encodes CDR1 LGHNA and CDR2 YNFKEQ. The CDR3 contains 13 residues. V was cut by 0 bases and J by 5 bases, with 7 bases left in between. This CDR3 reads CASSQERGTEAFF. The CDR3 coding sequence is TGTGCCAGCAGCCAAGAAAGGGGAACTGAAGCTTTCTTT.